Listed below are T cell receptor beta chains from one sample, sequenced in a study of T cell responses to AZD1222 COVID-19 vaccine. TCRdb's copy holds only in-frame clones and misses some; the assay was immunoSEQ multiplex PCR. The table lists some 130,000 clones, around 89% of them singletons. The sample here was peripheral blood, taken on day 0 of AZD1222 vaccination. Every receptor here comes from an adult in good health. The CDR3 runs from the conserved cysteine through the conserved F or W. A D gene is named only where the DNA matches it firmly. Clone size is shown for a subset of rows, as once, few, many or a class of expanded clone.

cdr3_length clone_size j_call d_call v_call cdr3_aa cdr3_nt
14 few TRBJ1-5 TRBD1 TRBV5-4 CASSLGTGNQPQHF TGTGCCAGCAGCCTCGGGACAGGGAATCAGCCCCAGCATTTT
15 - TRBJ2-5 - TRBV9 CASSVALRPQETQYF TGTGCCAGCAGCGTAGCTCTACGACCCCAAGAGACCCAGTACTTC
15 - TRBJ2-7 - TRBV4-3 CASSARLDGFNEQYF TGCGCCAGCAGCGCCCGACTAGACGGGTTTAACGAGCAGTACTTC
15 once TRBJ1-5 TRBD1 TRBV6-2/TRBV6-3 CASSYPGQANQPQHF TGTGCCAGCAGTTACCCGGGACAGGCCAATCAGCCCCAGCATTTT
13 - TRBJ2-5 - TRBV12-3/TRBV12-4 CASRDPGEETQYF TGTGCCAGCAGGGATCCGGGGGAAGAGACCCAGTACTTC
16 - TRBJ1-1 TRBD1 TRBV19 CASRLITGVRNTEAFF TGTGCCAGTAGGTTGATAACAGGGGTGAGGAACACTGAAGCTTTCTTT
13 - TRBJ1-1 - TRBV7-3 CASSLDGSAEAFF TGTGCCAGCAGCTTAGATGGGTCCGCTGAAGCTTTCTTT
14 - TRBJ2-3 - TRBV5-1 CASSLGHGTDTQYF TGCGCCAGCAGCTTGGGACACGGCACAGATACGCAGTATTTT
14 - TRBJ2-7 - TRBV3-1/TRBV3-2 CASSQEGVVYEQYF TGTGCCAGCAGCCAAGAAGGGGTGGTGTACGAGCAGTACTTC
13 - TRBJ1-3 - TRBV12-5 CASGRDFGNTIYF TGTGCTAGTGGACGGGACTTCGGAAACACCATATATTTT
15 once TRBJ2-3 TRBD2 TRBV7-3 CASSLIASGVDTQYF TGTGCCAGCAGCTTAATTGCTAGCGGGGTTGATACGCAGTATTTT
15 once TRBJ1-2 - TRBV10-3 CAIRSGQGWGYGYTF TGTGCCATCAGAAGTGGGCAGGGGTGGGGGTATGGCTACACCTTC
17 - TRBJ2-5 TRBD1 TRBV3-1/TRBV3-2 CASSANRGSLSQETQYF TGTGCCAGCAGCGCCAACAGGGGAAGCCTTTCTCAAGAGACCCAGTACTTC
15 - TRBJ2-2 - TRBV7-9 CASTKGDGGTGELFF TGTGCCAGCACCAAGGGGGACGGAGGCACCGGGGAGCTGTTTTTT
10 - TRBJ2-3 - TRBV29-1 CSVWQNTQYF TGCAGCGTATGGCAGAATACGCAGTATTTT
14 - TRBJ1-5 TRBD1 TRBV6-5 CASSLQGAAQPQHF TGTGCCAGCAGTTTACAGGGGGCGGCTCAGCCCCAGCATTTT
14 - TRBJ2-7 TRBD1 TRBV19 CASSITGAPGEQYF TGTGCCAGTAGTATAACAGGGGCGCCCGGCGAGCAGTACTTC
14 - TRBJ1-1 TRBD1 TRBV3-1/TRBV3-2 CASSQGEGGSKPFF TGTGCCAGCAGCCAAGGGGAAGGGGGCTCAAAGCCTTTCTTT